The 23 T cell receptor beta chains given below trace back to one sample, sequenced in a study of T cell responses to AZD1222 COVID-19 vaccine (dated by TCRdb to the early 2020s). The sample's time point label, decoded: baseline before first vaccination. What the treatment or condition label conveys for this sample: meningococcal conjugate vaccine given as trial control. Library preparation used the immunoSEQ multiplex PCR assay. The table comes from immuneACCESS by way of TCRdb, which keeps in-frame sequences with V and J called. Part of the clones is missing from these tables; in studies checked, under half for an unresolved V gene and the rest for unknown reasons. The sample profile shows hundreds of thousands of clones; about 92% of them were found once. The ten largest clones add up to roughly 0.99% of the sample. Sequenced material: peripheral blood, taken on day 0 of MenACWY control vaccination. Source of these receptors: an adult in good health.

CDR3 DNA: TGTGCCAGCACCTGGACAGGGGGTGAAGCTTTCTTT. Amino acids: CASTWTGGEAFF. The genes are TRBV19 and TRBJ1-1; 10 nucleotides match TRBD1. The V gene's germline CDR1 is LNHDA and CDR2 SQIVND (reference sequence). V lost 9 bases, J lost 7 bases, and 5 bases stayed unmatched. The CDR3 has 12 residues.

CDR3 protein: CASSLAGGTHTDTQYF. DNA for the CDR3: TGTGCCAGCAGCTTGGCCGGGGGGACACACACAGATACGCAGTATTTT. The rearrangement uses TRBV5-8 and TRBJ2-3, with D possibly TRBD2 on 7 matching bases. CDR3 length: 16 amino acids. The V end was cut by 0 bases, the J end by 2 bases, with 13 bases between. Per the germline V gene, CDR1 is SGHTS and CDR2 is YDEGEE.

The V and J genes are TRBV2 and TRBJ1-1, with 7 nucleotides matching TRBD1. This CDR3 has 13 amino acids. V gave up 7 bases and J gave up 1 base; unmatched junction bases: 3. CDR1 and CDR2 from the germline V gene are SNHLY and FYNNEI. The CDR3 here is CASNQGENTEAFF. CDR3 nucleotides: TGTGCCAGCAACCAGGGGGAGAACACTGAAGCTTTCTTT.

This chain joins TRBV9 and TRBJ1-6; tentatively, D is TRBD1 (5 bases). This CDR3 comprises 13 residues. Germline assignment: CDR1 SGDLS and CDR2 YYNGEE. V gave up 5 bases and J gave up 7 bases, with 10 bases separating them. CDR3 in amino acids: CASSGGGNSPLHF. In DNA, the CDR3 is TGTGCCAGCAGTGGGGGAGGCAATTCACCCCTCCACTTT.

The CDR3 bases are TGTGCCTGGAGTGTAGTCTCCAGGGAGCAGTTCTTC. This gives the protein CAWSVVSREQFF. The chain uses TRBV30 and TRBJ2-1; no reliable D call. This CDR3 comprises 12 residues. The germline V gene has CDR1 GTSNPN and CDR2 SVGIG (reference sequence). The V end was cut by 0 bases, the J end by 10 bases, with 10 bases between.

The chain couples TRBV4-3 to TRBJ1-2, with D maybe TRBD1 (6 bases). The CDR3 has 13 amino acids. Trimming took 0 bases from V and 7 from J, leaving 9 bases between them. Germline V gene data show CDR1 as LGHNA and CDR2 as YSLEER. The CDR3 sequence: CASSQERGFGYTF. The DNA of the CDR3 is TGCGCCAGCAGCCAAGAGAGGGGGTTTGGCTACACCTTC.

The chain links TRBV4-1 to TRBJ1-1, with a possible D match to TRBD1 (5 bases). V dropped 0 bases and J dropped 6 bases, with 11 bases sitting between them. Per germline, CDR1 MGHRA and CDR2 YSYEKL. The CDR3 is 14 residues long. The CDR3 reads CASSQDPWGAEAFF. CDR3 nucleotide sequence: TGCGCCAGCAGCCAAGATCCATGGGGGGCTGAAGCTTTCTTT.

The rearrangement joins TRBV5-1 to TRBJ2-7; possibly TRBD2 for D (5 bases). Trimming removed 2 bases from V and 4 bases from J, with 10 bases in between. This CDR3 comprises 13 residues. CDR1 SGHRS and CDR2 YFSETQ come from the germline V gene. The DNA of the CDR3 is TGCGCCAGCAGCTTCCAGAGAGGGTACGAGCAGTACTTC. Its protein is CASSFQRGYEQYF.

This clone occurred once. The rearrangement uses TRBV24-1 and TRBJ2-6, with 7 bases identical to TRBD1. V dropped 3 bases and J dropped 2; count of bases not matched to a gene: 6. In germline, CDR1 is KGHDR, CDR2 SFDVKD. CDR3 length: 17 amino acids. In nucleotides, the CDR3 is TGTGCCACCAGTGATCCCCCCACAGGGGCTGGGGCCAACGTCCTGACTTTC. It specifies CATSDPPTGAGANVLTF.

The V call is TRBV30, the J call TRBJ2-7, with D perhaps TRBD1 (5 bases). There are 13 residues in the CDR3. Trimming stripped 7 bases from V and 0 bases from J, with 13 bases between. Germline V gene sequence: CDR1 GTSNPN, CDR2 SVGIG (reference sequence). The CDR3 DNA reads TGTGCCTCGACAGAGCTGCCCTCCTACGAGCAGTACTTC. Encoded protein: CASTELPSYEQYF.

The rearrangement uses TRBV7-9 and TRBJ1-4, with 9 bases aligning to TRBD1. Germline CDR1 SEHNR, CDR2 FQNEAQ (reference sequence). V was pared by 4 bases and J by 2 bases, with 11 bases of the junction left unmatched. This CDR3 is 18 amino acids long. The CDR3 DNA follows: TGTGCCAGCAGCTCAGGGACAGGGAGGATTGCGACTAATGAAAAACTGTTTTTT. It codes for CASSSGTGRIATNEKLFF.

The chain combines TRBV5-4 with TRBJ2-1; TRBD2 agrees at 10 bases. CDR3 size: 16 residues. V lost 6 bases to trimming and J lost 1 base; unmatched junction nucleotides: 7. Germline V gives CDR1 SGHNT, CDR2 YYREEE (reference sequence). CDR3 nucleotide sequence: TGTGCCAGCACTATAGCGGGGGGCCCGTCCTACAATGAGCAGTTCTTC. It translates to CASTIAGGPSYNEQFF.

The chain uses TRBV19 and TRBJ1-2; 11 bases map to TRBD1. CDR1 is LNHDA, CDR2 SQIVND, per germline (reference sequence). The CDR3 has 15 residues. The junction had 4 bases not matched to a gene; V was cut back by 5 bases and J by 2 bases. The CDR3 nucleotides read TGTGCCAGTAGTCCGGACAGGGGGCGGAACTATGGCTACACCTTC. Its translation: CASSPDRGRNYGYTF.

The V gene is TRBV7-2, the J gene TRBJ1-3; D is unclear. In germline, CDR1 is SGHTA, CDR2 FQGNSA. V lost 3 bases, J lost 0 bases, and 9 bases lay in between. There are 15 residues in the CDR3. CDR3 sequence: CASSLKGPSGNTIYF. The CDR3 bases are TGTGCCAGCAGCTTGAAGGGCCCCTCTGGAAACACCATATATTTT.

V is TRBV4-2 and J is TRBJ1-6; D not certain. Per the germline V gene, CDR1 is LGHNA and CDR2 is YNFKEQ. This CDR3 is built from 14 residues. The ends were cut back, 0 bases at V and 5 bases at J, with 5 bases in the middle. The DNA of the CDR3 is TGTGCCAGCAGCCAAGACCCTAATAATTCACCCCTCCACTTT. Residues: CASSQDPNNSPLHF.

The chain combines TRBV19 with TRBJ1-5; a possible D gene is TRBD1 (6 bases). The CDR3 has 16 residues. V dropped 0 bases and J dropped 4 bases, with 13 bases sitting between them. CDR1 and CDR2 (germline): LNHDA, SQIVND (reference sequence). The CDR3 here is CASSIDRGARNQPQHF. CDR3 DNA: TGTGCCAGTAGTATAGATCGGGGGGCCCGAAATCAGCCCCAGCATTTT.

A note on this clone: Other DNA sequences in the sample encode the same CDR3. The genes are TRBV6-5 and TRBJ1-5, with 7 nucleotides matching TRBD1. The germline gives CDR1 MNHEY, CDR2 SVGAGI. The CDR3 loop spans 15 amino acids. Germline trimming cut 5 bases from V and 1 base from J; bases unmatched to any gene: 5. The CDR3 loop reads CASSPGGSSNQPQHF. Here the CDR3 DNA reads TGTGCCAGCAGTCCAGGGGGTAGCAGCAATCAGCCCCAGCATTTT.

A single count supports this clone. The V call is TRBV15, the J call TRBJ1-1; D may be TRBD1 (5 bases). This CDR3 is built from 11 residues. CDR1 LNHNV and CDR2 YYDKDF come from the germline V gene (reference sequence). V was trimmed by 4 bases and J by 10 bases, leaving 10 bases between them. The CDR3: CATSKAGRAFF. CDR3 sequence (DNA): TGTGCCACCAGCAAGGCAGGGCGAGCTTTCTTT.

V and J are TRBV9 and TRBJ2-3, with a tentative D call TRBD1 (5 bases). Germline V gene data show CDR1 as SGDLS and CDR2 as YYNGEE. This CDR3 spans 16 amino acids. The germline V and J ends were trimmed by 0 bases and 2 bases, with 13 bases remaining between them. The CDR3 nucleotides read TGTGCCAGCAGCGTAGGGACACACGCTAACACAGATACGCAGTATTTT. Its translation is CASSVGTHANTDTQYF.

CDR3 amino acids: CASSPQIGGGKTEAFF. CDR3 nucleotide sequence: TGTGCCAGCAGCCCTCAGATAGGAGGGGGGAAGACCGAAGCTTTCTTT. The chain is built from TRBV3-1 (or the pseudogene TRBV3-2) and TRBJ1-1; tentative D call: TRBD1 (6 bases). The CDR3 has 16 residues. Germline V gene sequence: CDR1 LGHDT, CDR2 YNNKEL (reference sequence). With 4 bases removed from V and 8 bases from J, the gap between germline ends came to 23 bases.

This rearrangement joins TRBV7-2 to TRBJ2-5; 7 bases are a match to TRBD1. There are 15 residues in the CDR3. The V segment lost 5 bases and the J segment 5 bases; nucleotides outside the gene matches: 11. Germline lookup yields CDR1 SGHTA and CDR2 FQGNSA. CDR3 protein: CASSTRQGRVETQYF. The CDR3 nucleotides are TGTGCCAGCAGCACCCGACAGGGCAGGGTGGAGACCCAGTACTTC.

This rearrangement joins TRBV5-1 to TRBJ1-1, with D hard to call. Germline lookup yields CDR1 SGHRS and CDR2 YFSETQ. The CDR3 consists of 14 residues. V lost 4 bases, J lost 4 bases, and 14 bases lay in between. The CDR3: CASSPMEPGTEAFF. The DNA of the CDR3 is TGCGCCAGCAGCCCAATGGAACCGGGCACTGAAGCTTTCTTT.

The gene calls are TRBV15 and TRBJ1-1, with a possible D match to TRBD1 (6 bases). The V end lost 0 bases, the J end lost 7 bases, and 24 bases lay between the germline ends. The CDR3 is 18 residues long. CDR1 LNHNV and CDR2 YYDKDF come from the germline V gene (reference sequence). Here the CDR3 DNA reads TGTGCCACCAGCAGAGATATCCCTCAGTTAACAGGGTCCGGTGAAGCTTTCTTT. This codes for CATSRDIPQLTGSGEAFF.